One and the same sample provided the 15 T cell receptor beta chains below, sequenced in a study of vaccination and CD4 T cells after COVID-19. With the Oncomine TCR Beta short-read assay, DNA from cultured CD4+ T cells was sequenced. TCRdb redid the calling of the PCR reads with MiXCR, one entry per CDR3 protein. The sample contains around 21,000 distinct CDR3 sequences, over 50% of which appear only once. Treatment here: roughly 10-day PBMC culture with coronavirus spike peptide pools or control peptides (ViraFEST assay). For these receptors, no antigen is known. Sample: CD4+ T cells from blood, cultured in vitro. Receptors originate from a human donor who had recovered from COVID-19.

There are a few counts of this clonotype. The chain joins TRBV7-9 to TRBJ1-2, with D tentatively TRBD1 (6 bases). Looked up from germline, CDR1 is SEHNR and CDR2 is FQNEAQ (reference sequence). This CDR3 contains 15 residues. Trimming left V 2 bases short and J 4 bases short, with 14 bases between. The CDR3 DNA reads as TGTGCCAGCAGCTTAAGGGCAGGGGAGCTCTATGGCTACACCTTC. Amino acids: CASSLRAGELYGYTF.

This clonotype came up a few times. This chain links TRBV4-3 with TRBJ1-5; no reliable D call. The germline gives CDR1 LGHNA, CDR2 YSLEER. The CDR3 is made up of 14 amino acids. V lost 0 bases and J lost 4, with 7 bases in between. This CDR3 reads CASSQDRWNQPQHF. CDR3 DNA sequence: TGCGCCAGCAGCCAAGACCGCTGGAATCAGCCCCAGCATTTT.

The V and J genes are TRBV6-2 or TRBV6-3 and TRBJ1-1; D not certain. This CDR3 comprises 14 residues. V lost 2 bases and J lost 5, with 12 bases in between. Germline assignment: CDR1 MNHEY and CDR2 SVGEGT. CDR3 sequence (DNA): TGTGCCAGCAGTTACATGGGGAAGGGAACTGAAGCTTTCTTT. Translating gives CASSYMGKGTEAFF.

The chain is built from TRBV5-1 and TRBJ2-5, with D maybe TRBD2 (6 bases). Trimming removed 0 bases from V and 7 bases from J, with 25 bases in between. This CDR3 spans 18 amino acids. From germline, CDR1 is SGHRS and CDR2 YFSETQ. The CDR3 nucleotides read TGCGCCAGCAGCTTGGCCTTTTCCGCGGGGAGACTTATGAGGACCCAGTACTTC. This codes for CASSLAFSAGRLMRTQYF. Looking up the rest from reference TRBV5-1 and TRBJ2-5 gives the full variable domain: KAGVTQTPRYLIKTRGQQVTLSCSPISGHRSVSWYQQTPGQGLQFLFEYFSETQRNKGNFPGRFSGRQFSNSRSEMNVSTLELGDSALYLCASSLAFSAGRLMRTQYFGPGTRLLVL.

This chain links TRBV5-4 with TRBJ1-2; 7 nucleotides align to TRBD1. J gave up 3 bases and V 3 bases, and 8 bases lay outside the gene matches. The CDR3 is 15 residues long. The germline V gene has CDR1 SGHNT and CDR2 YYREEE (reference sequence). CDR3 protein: CASSSQGSLDYGYTF. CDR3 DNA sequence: TGTGCCAGCAGCTCACAGGGGAGCCTTGACTATGGCTACACCTTC.

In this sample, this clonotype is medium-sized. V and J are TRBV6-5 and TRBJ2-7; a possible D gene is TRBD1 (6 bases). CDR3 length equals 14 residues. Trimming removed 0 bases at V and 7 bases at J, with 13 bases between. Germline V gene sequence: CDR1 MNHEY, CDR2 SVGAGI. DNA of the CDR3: TGTGCCAGCAGTTACTCGACGGGACAAGGGGAGCAGTACTTC. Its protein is CASSYSTGQGEQYF.

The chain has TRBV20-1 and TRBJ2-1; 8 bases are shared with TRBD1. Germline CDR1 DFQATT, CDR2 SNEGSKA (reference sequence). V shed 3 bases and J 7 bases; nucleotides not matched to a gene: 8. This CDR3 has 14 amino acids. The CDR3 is CSASIRGPGNEQFF. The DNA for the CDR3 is TGCAGTGCTAGTATCAGGGGGCCGGGGAATGAGCAGTTCTTC.

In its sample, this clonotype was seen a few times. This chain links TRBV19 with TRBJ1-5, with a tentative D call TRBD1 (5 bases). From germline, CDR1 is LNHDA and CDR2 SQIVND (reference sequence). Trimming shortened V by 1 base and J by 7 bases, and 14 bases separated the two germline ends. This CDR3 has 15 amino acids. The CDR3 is CASSIAAGPGQPQHF. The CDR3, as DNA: TGTGCCAGTAGTATAGCCGCAGGGCCGGGACAGCCCCAGCATTTT.

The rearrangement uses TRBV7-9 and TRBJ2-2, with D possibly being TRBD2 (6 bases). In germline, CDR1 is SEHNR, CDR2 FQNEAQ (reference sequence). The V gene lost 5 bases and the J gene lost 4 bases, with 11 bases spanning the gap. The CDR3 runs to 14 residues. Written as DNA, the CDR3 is TGTGCCAGCAGCCCCGCCGGGGGCACCGGGGAGCTGTTTTTT. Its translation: CASSPAGGTGELFF.

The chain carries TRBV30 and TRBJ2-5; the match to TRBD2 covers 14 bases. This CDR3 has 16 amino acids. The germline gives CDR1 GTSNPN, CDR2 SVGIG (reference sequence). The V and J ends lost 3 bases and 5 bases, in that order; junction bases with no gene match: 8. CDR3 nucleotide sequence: TGTGCCTGGAGAACCGGGACTAGCGGGAGTCTTGAGACCCAGTACTTC. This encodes CAWRTGTSGSLETQYF.

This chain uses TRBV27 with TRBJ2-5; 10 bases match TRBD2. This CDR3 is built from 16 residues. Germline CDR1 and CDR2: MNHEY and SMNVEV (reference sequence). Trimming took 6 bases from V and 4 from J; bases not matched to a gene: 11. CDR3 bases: TGTGCCAGCAGGCCTGGTAGCGGGGGGCCGGGAGAGACCCAGTACTTC. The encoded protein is CASRPGSGGPGETQYF.

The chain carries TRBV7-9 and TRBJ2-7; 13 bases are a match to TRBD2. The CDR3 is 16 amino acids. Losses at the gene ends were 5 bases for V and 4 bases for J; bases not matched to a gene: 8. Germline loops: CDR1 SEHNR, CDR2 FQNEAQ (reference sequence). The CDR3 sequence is CASSDGTSGVSYEQYF. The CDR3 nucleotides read TGTGCCAGCAGCGATGGGACTAGCGGGGTCTCGTACGAGCAGTACTTC. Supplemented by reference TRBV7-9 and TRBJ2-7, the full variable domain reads DTGVSQNPRHKITKRGQNVTFRCDPISEHNRLYWYRQTLGQGPEFLTYFQNEAQLEKSRLLSDRFSAERPKGSFSTLEIQRTEQGDSAMYLCASSDGTSGVSYEQYFGPGTRLTVT.

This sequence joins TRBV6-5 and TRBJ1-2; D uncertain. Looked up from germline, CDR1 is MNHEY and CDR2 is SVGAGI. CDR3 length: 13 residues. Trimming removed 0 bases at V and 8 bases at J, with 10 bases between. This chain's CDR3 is CASSYSRRLGYTF. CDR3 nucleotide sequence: TGTGCCAGCAGTTACTCCCGACGGTTGGGCTACACCTTC.

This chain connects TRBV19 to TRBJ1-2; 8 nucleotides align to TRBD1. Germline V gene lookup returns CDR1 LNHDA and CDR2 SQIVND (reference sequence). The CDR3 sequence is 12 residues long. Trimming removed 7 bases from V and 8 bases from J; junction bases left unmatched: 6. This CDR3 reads CASNQGAPGYTF. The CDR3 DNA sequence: TGTGCCAGTAACCAGGGGGCGCCCGGCTACACCTTC.

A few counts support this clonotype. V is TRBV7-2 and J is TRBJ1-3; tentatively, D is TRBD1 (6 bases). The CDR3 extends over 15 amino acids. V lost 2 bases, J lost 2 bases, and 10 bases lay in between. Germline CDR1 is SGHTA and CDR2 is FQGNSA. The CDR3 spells CASSLRSGAGNTIYF. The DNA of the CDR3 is TGTGCCAGCAGCTTACGGTCAGGGGCTGGAAACACCATATATTTT.